This T cell receptor (beta chain) is drawn from a study of cytomegalovirus exposure and HLA in healthy donors. Whole-study results and caveats: TRBV6-2, TRBV6-3 and some other V segments were excluded as indistinguishable. Most of the TCR beta V segments (in an earlier analysis) were productive either about 87% or about 30% of the time.

Primers for the PCR totalled 60 Vbeta and 13 Jbeta. Assay: immunoSEQ multiplex PCR; the TCRdb copy retains only in-frame clones and omits some. Its listing shows 55,000 to 85,000 clones. This CDR3 has 16 amino acids. Germline lookup yields CDR1 SGHRS and CDR2 YFSETQ. The trim removed 5 bases at V and 3 bases at J, leaving 10 bases unmatched. With regard to this clone: As yet, its antigen is unknown.

The clonotype originates from a female donor in good health and CMV-seropositive. V and J are TRBV5-1 and TRBJ2-7; 11 nucleotides align to TRBD2. Sequencing used PBMCs. The CDR3 is CASRLTSGSLFYEQYF. The DNA for the CDR3 is TGCGCCAGCAGACTAACTAGCGGGAGTCTCTTCTACGAGCAGTACTTC.